This entry lists 11 T cell receptor beta chains sequenced from one sample in a study of T cells after yellow fever vaccination. TCRdb recomputed calls from the 5' RACE reads with MiXCR, one row per CDR3 protein. The top ten clones hold around 3.5% of a sample with approximately 250,000 distinct CDR3 sequences, over 4.5% of them seen once. The specimen comprised CD4+ T cells sorted from PBMCs, sampled on the day of the yellow fever booster vaccination. These TCRs come from a man between 18 and 35 years old who received the YFV17D yellow fever vaccine.

The rearrangement links TRBV7-2 to TRBJ2-1; D is ambiguous. Per the germline V gene, CDR1 is SGHTA and CDR2 is FQGNSA. Trimming pared 4 bases from V and 13 bases from J, leaving 11 bases between. There are 11 residues in the CDR3. CDR3 sequence reads: CASSSRGNQFF. The CDR3 nucleotides read TGTGCCAGCAGCTCCCGCGGTAACCAGTTCTTC.

This chain uses TRBV10-3 with TRBJ1-2; TRBD1 aligns across 7 bases. The CDR3 sequence is 14 residues long. CDR1 and CDR2 from the germline V gene are ENHRY and SYGVKD. The junction had 11 bases not matched to a gene; V was cut back by 6 bases and J by 7 bases. The CDR3 nucleotides read TGTGCCATCAGCTCCACAGGGGAGGCCGGTGGCTACACCTTC. Translated: CAISSTGEAGGYTF.

This clonotype showed up just a few times. The CDR3, as DNA: TGTGCCAGCAGCTTGTCGGGACAGGGGCTTGGGGAGACCCAGTACTTC. Residues: CASSLSGQGLGETQYF. The rearrangement joins TRBV5-4 to TRBJ2-5; 10 nucleotides line up with TRBD1. Germline CDR1 is SGHNT and CDR2 is YYREEE (reference sequence). The trim removed 1 base at V and 5 bases at J, leaving 8 bases unmatched. This CDR3 comprises 16 residues.

This clonotype was counted between two and nine times. This rearrangement joins TRBV4-2 to TRBJ2-5; 9 nucleotides agree with TRBD2. Germline lookup yields CDR1 LGHNA and CDR2 YNFKEQ. The CDR3 length is 16 residues. Trimming removed 8 bases from V and 5 bases from J; junction bases left unmatched: 15. CDR3 sequence (DNA): TGTGCCAGCGGCAAGACTGAAGCGGGGGGCAGGGAGACCCAGTACTTC. Residues: CASGKTEAGGRETQYF.

Only a few counts were recorded for this clonotype. The V and J genes are TRBV5-1 and TRBJ2-5; TRBD2 aligns across 8 bases. Trimming cost V 7 bases and J 4 bases; bases outside gene matches: 6. Germline V gene sequence: CDR1 SGHRS, CDR2 YFSETQ. The CDR3 has 13 amino acids. The CDR3, as DNA: TGCGCCAGCGCACCAGCGGGGGCAGAGACCCAGTACTTC. Translated: CASAPAGAETQYF.

This clonotype was seen ten or more times. J is TRBJ2-3 and V is TRBV5-1; D gene uncertain. Trimming pared 4 bases from V and 0 bases from J, leaving 6 bases between. The CDR3 runs to 13 residues. Per the germline V gene, CDR1 is SGHRS and CDR2 is YFSETQ. The CDR3 nucleotides read TGCGCCAGCAGCACTACTAGCACAGATACGCAGTATTTT. Translating gives CASSTTSTDTQYF. Looking up the rest from reference TRBV5-1 and TRBJ2-3 gives the full variable domain: KAGVTQTPRYLIKTRGQQVTLSCSPISGHRSVSWYQQTPGQGLQFLFEYFSETQRNKGNFPGRFSGRQFSNSRSEMNVSTLELGDSALYLCASSTTSTDTQYFGPGTRLTVL.

There are many counts of this clonotype. The J gene is TRBJ2-7, the V gene TRBV4-3; D might be TRBD2 (6 bases). The ends were cut back, 4 bases at V and 3 bases at J, with 16 bases in the middle. The CDR3 length is 15 residues. Germline V gene lookup returns CDR1 LGHNA and CDR2 YSLEER. CDR3 protein: CASSRGRRGDYEQYF. In nucleotides, the CDR3 is TGCGCCAGCAGCCGGGGACGGCGGGGAGACTACGAGCAGTACTTC.

This clonotype was counted a few times. The genes are TRBV6-6 and TRBJ1-5, with D unclear. This CDR3 spans 12 amino acids. Germline V gives CDR1 MNHNY, CDR2 SVGAGI (reference sequence). CDR3 residues: CGAAVGGQPQHF. CDR3 bases: TGTGGGGCCGCGGTGGGAGGTCAGCCCCAGCATTTT.

This clonotype has a count of ten or more. This chain links TRBV7-2 with TRBJ1-6, with no clear D. V lost 4 bases, J lost 7 bases, and 11 bases lay in between. CDR3 size: 14 residues. The germline gives CDR1 SGHTA, CDR2 FQGNSA. The CDR3 sequence: CASSSEPYNSPLHF. The CDR3 DNA reads as TGTGCCAGCAGCTCGGAGCCGTACAATTCACCCCTCCACTTT.

The table lists this clonotype with a few counts. CDR3 protein: CASSHPGTVSYGYTF. In DNA form, the CDR3 reads TGTGCCAGCAGCCACCCCGGGACAGTCTCCTATGGCTACACCTTC. The chain joins TRBV3-1 to TRBJ1-2; TRBD1 matches at 7 bases. V was clipped by 3 bases and J by 4 bases; unmatched bases: 8. Germline-derived CDR1 and CDR2 are LGHDT and YNNKEL (reference sequence). The CDR3 contains 15 residues.

The V gene is TRBV7-2, the J gene TRBJ2-1; 8 bases line up with TRBD1. The CDR3 runs to 14 residues. Germline-derived CDR1 and CDR2 are SGHTA and FQGNSA. V lost 5 bases, J lost 2 bases, and 2 bases stayed unmatched. CDR3 nucleotides: TGTGCCAGCAGCAAACAGGGGGCCTACAATGAGCAGTTCTTC. It encodes CASSKQGAYNEQFF.